The 20 T cell receptor beta chains below were found in one sample sequenced in a study of blood T cell repertoires in COVID-19. Measured with immunoSEQ multiplex PCR; TCRdb has only the in-frame clones, and not every one. The data hold about 88,000 clones, with about 83% observed a single time. Source material: peripheral blood. Every receptor here comes from a human donor in a cohort sampled during active COVID-19.

The chain couples TRBV6-2 or TRBV6-3 to TRBJ1-6; no reliable D call. Trimming shortened V by 2 bases and J by 3 bases, and 11 bases separated the two germline ends. CDR1 and CDR2 (germline): MNHEY, SVGEGT. There are 16 residues in the CDR3. Here the CDR3 reads CASSYDGRIYNSPLHF. As DNA, the CDR3 is TGTGCCAGCAGTTACGATGGCAGGATCTATAATTCACCCCTCCACTTT.

This clone was detected only a few times. This sequence joins TRBV6-5 and TRBJ2-7, with 9 bases that match TRBD1. The germline CDR1 and CDR2 sequences are MNHEY and SVGAGI. The CDR3 is made up of 15 amino acids. Trimming at V came to 6 bases and at J to 0 bases, leaving 6 bases not matched to a gene. CDR3 nucleotides: TGTGCCAGCAGGCCGGGACAGGGTGCCTCCTACGAGCAGTACTTC. It translates to CASRPGQGASYEQYF.

The chain couples TRBV30 to TRBJ2-7; 9 bases are shared with TRBD1. The germline gives CDR1 GTSNPN, CDR2 SVGIG (reference sequence). The V gene end was trimmed by 5 bases and the J gene end by 9 bases; junction bases not matched to a gene: 5. There are 11 residues in the CDR3. CDR3 nucleotide sequence: TGTGCCTGGGACAGGACAGGGGCGCAGTACTTC. Residues: CAWDRTGAQYF.

The gene calls are TRBV9 and TRBJ2-5; 7 bases fit TRBD1. The germline gives CDR1 SGDLS, CDR2 YYNGEE. This CDR3 region has 15 residues. The ends lost 0 bases at V and 1 base at J; junction bases unmatched: 3. DNA of the CDR3: TGTGCCAGCAGCGTAGGAGGGGGCACCCAAGAGACCCAGTACTTC. It specifies CASSVGGGTQETQYF.

The rearrangement joins TRBV6-2 or TRBV6-3 to TRBJ2-7; TRBD2 matches 15 bases. Trimming took 2 bases from V and 0 from J; bases not matched to a gene: 11. The CDR3 runs to 20 residues. Germline loops: CDR1 MNHEY, CDR2 SVGEGT. The CDR3 here is CASSYHRGTSGRTRSYEQYF. CDR3 sequence (DNA): TGTGCCAGCAGTTACCATAGAGGGACTAGCGGGAGGACCCGCTCCTACGAGCAGTACTTC.

V usage is TRBV4-1 and J usage is TRBJ2-1; TRBD2 agrees at 14 bases. In germline, CDR1 is MGHRA, CDR2 YSYEKL. After removal of 1 base from V and 0 bases from J, the junction contained 2 bases not matched to a gene. The CDR3 spans 18 residues. CDR3 DNA: TGCGCCAGCAGCCAAGGGACTAGCGGGAGGCCCTCCTACAATGAGCAGTTCTTC. Residues: CASSQGTSGRPSYNEQFF.

This clone was detected a few times. V and J are TRBV6-1 and TRBJ1-4, with 8 bases aligning to TRBD1. CDR3 length equals 16 residues. V was pared by 4 bases and J by 2 bases, with 6 bases of the junction left unmatched. The germline gives CDR1 MNHNS, CDR2 SASEGT. DNA for the CDR3: TGTGCCAGCAGTGGAAGGACAGGGATCACTAATGAAAAACTGTTTTTT. Its protein is CASSGRTGITNEKLFF.

The chain links TRBV29-1 to TRBJ2-3, with unresolved D. The CDR3 length is 12 residues. The ends were cut back, 7 bases at V and 6 bases at J, with 14 bases in the middle. Germline assignment: CDR1 SQVTM and CDR2 ANQGSEA. The CDR3 DNA reads TGCAGCGGGGGATACCTGCGGGATACGCAGTATTTT. It codes for CSGGYLRDTQYF.

The V and J genes are TRBV6-6 and TRBJ2-1, with TRBD2 matching 8 bases. V lost 11 bases, J lost 7 bases, and 10 bases stayed unmatched. CDR3 length: 13 amino acids. Looked up from germline, CDR1 is MNHNY and CDR2 is SVGAGI (reference sequence). The CDR3 nucleotides are TGTGCCGCCAAGACTAGCGCTATAAATGAGCAGTTCTTC. Encoded protein: CAAKTSAINEQFF.

This clone has just a few counts. This sample also contains other DNA sequences that code for the same CDR3. The gene calls are TRBV19 and TRBJ1-5; 8 bases are shared with TRBD1. Trimming cost V 4 bases and J 7 bases; bases outside gene matches: 3. This CDR3 comprises 13 residues. Germline V gives CDR1 LNHDA, CDR2 SQIVND (reference sequence). The CDR3 is CASSTGGRQPQHF. CDR3 sequence (DNA): TGTGCCAGTAGTACAGGGGGCAGACAGCCCCAGCATTTT.

The rearrangement uses TRBV24-1 and TRBJ1-1; 7 nucleotides align to TRBD1. Germline V gene data show CDR1 as KGHDR and CDR2 as SFDVKD. Unmatched junction bases numbered 4, after V lost 2 bases and J lost 2 bases. CDR3 size: 15 residues. In nucleotides, the CDR3 is TGTGCCACCAGTGATTCCCGGACAGGCAACACTGAAGCTTTCTTT. Protein sequence: CATSDSRTGNTEAFF.

V is TRBV30 and J is TRBJ2-2; 8 bases are a match to TRBD2. V lost 2 bases to trimming and J lost 5 bases; unmatched junction nucleotides: 13. Germline CDR1 GTSNPN, CDR2 SVGIG (reference sequence). CDR3 size: 17 residues. As DNA, the CDR3 is TGTGCCTGGAGTAAAGAGGGGCCAGCGGGAGATACCGGGGAGCTGTTTTTT. It specifies CAWSKEGPAGDTGELFF. The complete variable domain, with remaining parts taken from reference TRBV30 and TRBJ2-2, reads SQTIHQWPATLVQPVGSPLSLECTVEGTSNPNLYWYRQAAGRGLQLLFYSVGIGQISSEVPQNLSASRPQDRQFILSSKKLLLSDSGFYLCAWSKEGPAGDTGELFFGEGSRLTVL.

This sequence joins TRBV4-3 and TRBJ1-2; no reliable D call. The V end was cut by 1 base, the J end by 4 bases, with 7 bases between. The length of the CDR3 is 13 residues. The V gene's germline CDR1 is LGHNA and CDR2 YSLEER. This chain's CDR3 is CASSQAGGYGYTF. The DNA of the CDR3 is TGCGCCAGCAGCCAAGCTGGAGGCTATGGCTACACCTTC.

This sequence joins TRBV5-4 and TRBJ2-7, with 12 bases that match TRBD1. The V and J ends lost 4 bases and 3 bases, in that order; junction bases with no gene match: 5. In germline, CDR1 is SGHNT, CDR2 YYREEE (reference sequence). The CDR3 consists of 15 residues. CDR3 nucleotide sequence: TGTGCCAGCAGCGGGGGGACAGGGGGCGGCTACGAGCAGTACTTC. This encodes CASSGGTGGGYEQYF.

The chain combines TRBV28 with TRBJ2-3; TRBD1 matches 10 bases. The trim removed 6 bases at V and 5 bases at J, leaving 14 bases unmatched. Germline loops: CDR1 MDHEN, CDR2 SYDVKM. CDR3 length: 17 residues. The CDR3 spells CASSRPPGQGSGDTQYF. The DNA for the CDR3 is TGTGCCAGCAGCAGACCTCCGGGACAGGGGTCGGGAGATACGCAGTATTTT.

V and J are TRBV7-9 and TRBJ2-7; TRBD2 aligns across 9 bases. The V gene's germline CDR1 is SEHNR and CDR2 FQNEAQ (reference sequence). The junction had 8 bases not matched to a gene; V was cut back by 1 base and J by 4 bases. The CDR3 runs 16 residues. CDR3 nucleotide sequence: TGTGCCAGCAGCTTAGATTTTGTTAGCGGGAGATACGAGCAGTACTTC. It codes for CASSLDFVSGRYEQYF.

This clone has just one count. The chain combines TRBV27 with TRBJ2-2, with TRBD1 identical over 10 bases. Per the germline V gene, CDR1 is MNHEY and CDR2 is SMNVEV (reference sequence). The CDR3 spans 16 residues. The ends lost 5 bases at V and 2 bases at J; junction bases unmatched: 5. The CDR3 DNA reads as TGTGCCAGCAGTCCAGAGACAGGGGGCAACACCGGGGAGCTGTTTTTT. Its protein is CASSPETGGNTGELFF.

The chain couples TRBV6-5 to TRBJ2-3; 8 bases match TRBD2. The ends lost 0 bases at V and 2 bases at J; junction bases unmatched: 1. The V gene's germline CDR1 is MNHEY and CDR2 SVGAGI. The CDR3 length is 15 residues. CDR3 sequence: CASSYSRGVTDTQYF. Written as DNA, the CDR3 is TGTGCCAGCAGTTACTCGCGGGGGGTCACAGATACGCAGTATTTT.

With respect to this clone: One end of the junction fails to match germline, which may point to a read error. The rearrangement joins TRBV6-2 or TRBV6-3 to TRBJ2-1; 7 positions match TRBD1. The length of the CDR3 is 13 residues. The V gene's germline CDR1 is MNHEY and CDR2 SVGEGT. CDR3 amino acids: CASSYGLRQGEIF. The CDR3, as DNA: TGTGCCAGCAGTTACGGGTTGCGTCAGGGGGAGATCTTC.

The rearrangement uses TRBV18 and TRBJ1-4; D possibly corresponds to TRBD1 (5 bases). V gave up 6 bases and J gave up 4 bases, with 18 bases separating them. Germline values: CDR1 KGHSH, CDR2 LQKENI. The CDR3 covers 16 residues. CDR3 residues: CASSPTRQTGNEKLFF. The CDR3 DNA reads TGTGCCAGCTCCCCGACACGACAGACCGGTAATGAAAAACTGTTTTTT.